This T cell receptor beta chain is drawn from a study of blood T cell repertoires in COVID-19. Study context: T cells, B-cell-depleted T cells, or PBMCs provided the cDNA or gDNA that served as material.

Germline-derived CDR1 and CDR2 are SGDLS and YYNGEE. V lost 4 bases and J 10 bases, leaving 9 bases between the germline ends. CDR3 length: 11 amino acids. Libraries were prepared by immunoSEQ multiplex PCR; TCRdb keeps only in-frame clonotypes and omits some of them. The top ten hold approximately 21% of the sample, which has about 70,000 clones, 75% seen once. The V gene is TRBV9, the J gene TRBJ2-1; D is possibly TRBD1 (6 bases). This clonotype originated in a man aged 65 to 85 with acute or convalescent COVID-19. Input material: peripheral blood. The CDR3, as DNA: TGTGCCAGCAGCTTCGACAGGGAGCAGTTCTTC. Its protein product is CASSFDREQFF.